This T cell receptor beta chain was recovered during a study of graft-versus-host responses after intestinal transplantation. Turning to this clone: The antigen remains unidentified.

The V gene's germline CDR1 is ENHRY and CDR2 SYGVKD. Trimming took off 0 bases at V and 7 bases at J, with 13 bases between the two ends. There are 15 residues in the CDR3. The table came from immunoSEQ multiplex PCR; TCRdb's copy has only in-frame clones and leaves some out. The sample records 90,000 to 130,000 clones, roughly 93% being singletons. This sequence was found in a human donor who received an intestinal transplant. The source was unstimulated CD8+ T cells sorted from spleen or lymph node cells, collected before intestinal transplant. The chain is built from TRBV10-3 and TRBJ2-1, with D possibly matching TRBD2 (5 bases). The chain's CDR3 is CAISESAGFGNEQFF. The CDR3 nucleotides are TGTGCCATCAGTGAGTCTGCGGGCTTTGGAAATGAGCAGTTCTTC.